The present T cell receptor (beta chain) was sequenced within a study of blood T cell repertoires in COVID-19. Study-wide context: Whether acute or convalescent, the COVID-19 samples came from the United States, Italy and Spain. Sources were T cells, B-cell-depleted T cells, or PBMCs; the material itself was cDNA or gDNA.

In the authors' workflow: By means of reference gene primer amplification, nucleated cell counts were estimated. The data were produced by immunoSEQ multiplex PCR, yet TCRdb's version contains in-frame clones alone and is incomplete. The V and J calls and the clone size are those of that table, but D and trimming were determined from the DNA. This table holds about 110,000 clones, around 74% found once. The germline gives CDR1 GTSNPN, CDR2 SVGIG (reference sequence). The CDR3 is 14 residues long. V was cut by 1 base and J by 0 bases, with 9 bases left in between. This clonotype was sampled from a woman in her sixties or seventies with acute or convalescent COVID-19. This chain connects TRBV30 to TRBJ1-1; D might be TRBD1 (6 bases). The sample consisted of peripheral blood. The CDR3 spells CAWSAQGMNTEAFF. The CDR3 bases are TGTGCCTGGAGTGCGCAGGGGATGAACACTGAAGCTTTCTTT.